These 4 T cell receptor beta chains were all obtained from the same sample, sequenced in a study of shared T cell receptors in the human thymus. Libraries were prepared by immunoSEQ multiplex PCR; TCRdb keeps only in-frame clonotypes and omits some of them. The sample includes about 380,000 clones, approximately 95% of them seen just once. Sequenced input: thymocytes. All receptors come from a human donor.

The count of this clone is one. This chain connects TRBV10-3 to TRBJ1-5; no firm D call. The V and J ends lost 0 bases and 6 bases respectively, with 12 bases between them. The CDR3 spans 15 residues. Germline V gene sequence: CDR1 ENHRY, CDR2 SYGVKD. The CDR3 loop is CAISESGRIGQPQHF. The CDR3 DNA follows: TGTGCCATCAGTGAGTCTGGCAGGATCGGTCAGCCCCAGCATTTT.

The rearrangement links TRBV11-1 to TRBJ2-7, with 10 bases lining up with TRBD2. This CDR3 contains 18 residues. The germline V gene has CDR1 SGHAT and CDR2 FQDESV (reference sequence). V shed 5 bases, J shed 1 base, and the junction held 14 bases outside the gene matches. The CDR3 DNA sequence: TGTGCCAGCAGCCTAGAGGGTGAGGTTAGCGGGAGGTCCTACGAGCAGTACTTC. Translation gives CASSLEGEVSGRSYEQYF.

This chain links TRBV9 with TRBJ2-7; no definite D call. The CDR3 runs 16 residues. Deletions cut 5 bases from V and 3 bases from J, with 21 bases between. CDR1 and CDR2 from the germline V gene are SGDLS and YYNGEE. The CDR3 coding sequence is TGTGCCAGCAGTTCCAGGCACACAGCCCCCTTCTACGAGCAGTACTTC. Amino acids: CASSSRHTAPFYEQYF.

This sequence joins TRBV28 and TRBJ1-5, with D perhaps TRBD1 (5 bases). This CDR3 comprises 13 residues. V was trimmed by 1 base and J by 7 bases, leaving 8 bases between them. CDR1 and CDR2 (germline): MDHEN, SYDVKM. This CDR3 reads CASSLSGTQPQHF. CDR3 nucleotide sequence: TGTGCCAGCAGTTTATCGGGGACCCAGCCCCAGCATTTT.